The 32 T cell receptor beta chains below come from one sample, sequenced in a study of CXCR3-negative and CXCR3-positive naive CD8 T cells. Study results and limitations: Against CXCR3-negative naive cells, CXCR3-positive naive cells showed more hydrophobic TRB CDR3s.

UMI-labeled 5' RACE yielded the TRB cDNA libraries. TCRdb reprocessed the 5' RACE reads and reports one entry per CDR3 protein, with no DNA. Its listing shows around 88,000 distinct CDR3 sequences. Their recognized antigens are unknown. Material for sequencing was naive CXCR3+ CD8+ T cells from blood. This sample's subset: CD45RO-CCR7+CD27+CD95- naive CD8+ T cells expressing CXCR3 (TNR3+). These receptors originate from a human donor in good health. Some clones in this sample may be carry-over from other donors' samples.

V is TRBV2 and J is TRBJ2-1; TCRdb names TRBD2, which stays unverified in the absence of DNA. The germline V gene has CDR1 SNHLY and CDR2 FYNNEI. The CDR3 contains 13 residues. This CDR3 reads CAVILADYNEQFF.

CDR3 sequence: CASSWDRGSYEQYF. The gene calls are TRBV11-2 and TRBJ2-7; TCRdb gives TRBD1 as the D gene, but with no DNA this cannot be confirmed. Germline CDR1 and CDR2: SGHAT and FQNNGV. This CDR3 is 14 amino acids long.

The CDR3 here is CASSATGTPYNEQFF. The rearrangement links TRBV6-2 or TRBV6-3 to TRBJ2-1; TCRdb returns TRBD1, unconfirmable since there is no DNA. This CDR3 has 15 residues. Germline CDR1 and CDR2: MNHEY and SVGEGT.

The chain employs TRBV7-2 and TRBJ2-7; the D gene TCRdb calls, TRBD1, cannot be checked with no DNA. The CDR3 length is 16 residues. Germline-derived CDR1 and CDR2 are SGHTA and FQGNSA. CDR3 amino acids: CASSRPGTGGRDEQYF.

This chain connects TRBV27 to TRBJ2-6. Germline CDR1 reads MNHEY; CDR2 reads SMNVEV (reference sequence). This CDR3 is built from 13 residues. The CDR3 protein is CASRDSGANVLTF.

The CDR3 loop reads CSARDESGGTVTVYGYTF. The chain employs TRBV20-1 and TRBJ1-2; TCRdb picks TRBD1, but there is no DNA to check that call. Germline loops: CDR1 DFQATT, CDR2 SNEGSKA (reference sequence). This CDR3 is 18 amino acids long.

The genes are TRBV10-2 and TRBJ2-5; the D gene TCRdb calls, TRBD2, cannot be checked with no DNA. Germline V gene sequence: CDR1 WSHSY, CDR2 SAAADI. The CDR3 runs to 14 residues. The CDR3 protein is CASRGWDEQETQYF.

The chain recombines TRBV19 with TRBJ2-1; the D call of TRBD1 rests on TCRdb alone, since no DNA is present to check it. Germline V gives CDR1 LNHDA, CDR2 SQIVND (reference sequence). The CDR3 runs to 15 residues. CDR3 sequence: CASSFLTGGSNEQFF.

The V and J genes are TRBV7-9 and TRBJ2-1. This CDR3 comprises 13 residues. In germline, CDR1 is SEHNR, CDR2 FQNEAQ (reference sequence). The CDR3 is CASSPDSFYEQFF.

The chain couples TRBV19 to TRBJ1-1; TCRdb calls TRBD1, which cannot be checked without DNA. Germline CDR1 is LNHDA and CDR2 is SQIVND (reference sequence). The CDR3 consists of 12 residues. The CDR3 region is CASSWGGTEAFF.

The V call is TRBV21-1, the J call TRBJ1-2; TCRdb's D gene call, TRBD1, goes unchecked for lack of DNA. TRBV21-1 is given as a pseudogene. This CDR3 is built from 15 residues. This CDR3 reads CASSKTGKTNYGYTF.

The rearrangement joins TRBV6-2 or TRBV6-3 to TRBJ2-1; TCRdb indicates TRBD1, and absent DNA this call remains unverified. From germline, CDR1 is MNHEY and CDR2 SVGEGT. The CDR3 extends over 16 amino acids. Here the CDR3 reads CASINQEGGAQNEQFF.

CDR3 region: CSVEPDTDTQYF. The chain couples TRBV29-1 to TRBJ2-3. The CDR3 is 12 amino acids. From germline, CDR1 is SQVTM and CDR2 ANQGSEA.

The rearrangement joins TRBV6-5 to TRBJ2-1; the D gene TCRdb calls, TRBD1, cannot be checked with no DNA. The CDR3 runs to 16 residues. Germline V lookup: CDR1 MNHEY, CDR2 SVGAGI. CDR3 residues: CASKWGRGRDYNEQFF.

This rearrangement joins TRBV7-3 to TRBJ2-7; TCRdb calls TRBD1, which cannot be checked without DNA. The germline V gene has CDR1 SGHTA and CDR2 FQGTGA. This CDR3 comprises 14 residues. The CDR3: CASSLGGTSSEQYF.

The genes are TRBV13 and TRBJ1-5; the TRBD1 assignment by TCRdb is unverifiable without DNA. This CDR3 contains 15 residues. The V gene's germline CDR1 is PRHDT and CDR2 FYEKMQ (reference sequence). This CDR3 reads CASSQNRVSNQPQHF.

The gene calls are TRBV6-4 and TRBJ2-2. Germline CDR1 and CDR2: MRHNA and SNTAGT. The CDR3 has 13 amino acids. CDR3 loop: CASGQGSTGELFF.

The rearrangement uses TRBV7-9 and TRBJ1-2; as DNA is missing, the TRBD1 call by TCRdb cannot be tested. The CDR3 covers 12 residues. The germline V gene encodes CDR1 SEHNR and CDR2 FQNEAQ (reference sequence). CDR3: CASSLGTRGYTF.

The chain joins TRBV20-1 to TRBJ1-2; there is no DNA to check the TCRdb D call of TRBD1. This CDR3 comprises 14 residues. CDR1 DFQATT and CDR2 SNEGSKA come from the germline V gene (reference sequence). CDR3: CSARDRGTNYGYTF.

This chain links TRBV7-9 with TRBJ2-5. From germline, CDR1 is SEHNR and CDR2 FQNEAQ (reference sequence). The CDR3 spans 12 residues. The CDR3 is CASSSFQETQYF. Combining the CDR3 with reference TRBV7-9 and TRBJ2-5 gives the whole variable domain DTGVSQNPRHKITKRGQNVTFRCDPISEHNRLYWYRQTLGQGPEFLTYFQNEAQLEKSRLLSDRFSAERPKGSFSTLEIQRTEQGDSAMYLCASSSFQETQYFGPGTRLLVL.

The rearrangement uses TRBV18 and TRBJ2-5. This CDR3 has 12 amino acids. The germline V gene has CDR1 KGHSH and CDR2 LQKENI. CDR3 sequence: CASSPYQETQYF.

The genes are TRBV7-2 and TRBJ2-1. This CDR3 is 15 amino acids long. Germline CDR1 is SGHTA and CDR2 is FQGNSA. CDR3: CASSSLPASYNEQFF.

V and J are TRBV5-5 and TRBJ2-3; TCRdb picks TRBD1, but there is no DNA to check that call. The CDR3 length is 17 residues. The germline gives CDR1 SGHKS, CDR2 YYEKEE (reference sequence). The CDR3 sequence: CASSRLRTGKSTDTQYF.

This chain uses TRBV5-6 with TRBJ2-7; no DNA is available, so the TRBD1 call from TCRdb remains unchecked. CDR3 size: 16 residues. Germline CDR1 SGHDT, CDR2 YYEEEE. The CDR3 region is CASSLVGGAHSYEQYF.

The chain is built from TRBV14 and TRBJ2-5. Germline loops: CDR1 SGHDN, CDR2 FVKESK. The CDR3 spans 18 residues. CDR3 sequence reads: CASSQEELHDYDQETQYF.

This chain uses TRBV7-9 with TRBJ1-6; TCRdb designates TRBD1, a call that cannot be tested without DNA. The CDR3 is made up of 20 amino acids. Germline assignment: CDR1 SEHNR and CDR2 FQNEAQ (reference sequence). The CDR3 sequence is CASSLGGSKGARDENSPLHF.

Here the CDR3 reads CSVERQGHYEQYF. This sequence joins TRBV29-1 and TRBJ2-7; TCRdb's assignment of TRBD1 cannot be checked, as there is no DNA. The CDR3 extends over 13 amino acids. The germline gives CDR1 SQVTM, CDR2 ANQGSEA.

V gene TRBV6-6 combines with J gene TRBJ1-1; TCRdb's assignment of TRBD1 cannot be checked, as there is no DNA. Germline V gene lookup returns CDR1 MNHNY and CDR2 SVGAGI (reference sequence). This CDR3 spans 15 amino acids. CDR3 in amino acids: CASSLTGDINTEAFF.

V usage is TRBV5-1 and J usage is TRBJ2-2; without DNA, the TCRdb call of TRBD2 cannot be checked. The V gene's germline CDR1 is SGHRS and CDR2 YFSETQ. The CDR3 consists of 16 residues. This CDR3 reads CASSLLAGFSPGELFF.

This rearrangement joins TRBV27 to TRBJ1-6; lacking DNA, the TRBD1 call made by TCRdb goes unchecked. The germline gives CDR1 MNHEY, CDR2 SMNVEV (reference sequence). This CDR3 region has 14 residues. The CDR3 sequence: CASSLFPQNSPLHF.

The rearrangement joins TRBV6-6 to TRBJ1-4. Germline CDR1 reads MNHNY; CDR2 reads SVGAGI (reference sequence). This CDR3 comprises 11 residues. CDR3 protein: CASTNNEKLFF.

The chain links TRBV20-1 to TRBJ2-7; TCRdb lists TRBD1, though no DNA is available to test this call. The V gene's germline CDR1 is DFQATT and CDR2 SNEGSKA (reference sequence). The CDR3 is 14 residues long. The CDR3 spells CSARGGTGGYEQYF.